This passage covers 20 T cell receptor beta chains from one sample sequenced in a study of shared clonotypes between healthy human individuals. Produced via immunoSEQ multiplex PCR; TCRdb's table is partial and in-frame only. The sample contains approximately 2,000,000 clones, approximately 92% of which appear only once. Naivety among CD8 cells was defined by CD45RO negativity and positive CCR7 selection, thereby excluding terminally differentiated effector memory CD45RA+ cells. Sample: naive CD8+ T cells from PBMCs. The receptors here all came from a man between 18 and 35 years old in good health. Some clones in this sample may be carry-over from other donors' samples.

V and J are TRBV7-9 and TRBJ1-2, with D tentatively TRBD1 (6 bases). Trimming removed 10 bases from V and 8 bases from J, with 20 bases in between. From germline, CDR1 is SEHNR and CDR2 FQNEAQ (reference sequence). The CDR3 spans 13 residues. The CDR3 here is CATILAGGAGYTF. The CDR3 nucleotides read TGTGCCACCATTCTGGCGGGGGGCGCCGGCTACACCTTC.

This clone was counted once. The chain links TRBV28 to TRBJ2-7, with 7 bases that match TRBD1. CDR1 MDHEN and CDR2 SYDVKM come from the germline V gene. The CDR3 spans 14 residues. The junction had 7 bases not matched to a gene; V was cut back by 5 bases and J by 3 bases. This chain's CDR3 is CASSQWTGRYEQYF. In DNA form, the CDR3 reads TGTGCCAGCAGTCAATGGACAGGTCGCTACGAGCAGTACTTC.

The chain couples TRBV29-1 to TRBJ1-1; unclear D gene. The CDR3 is made up of 15 amino acids. Trimming removed 2 bases at V and 4 bases at J, with 17 bases between. The germline gives CDR1 SQVTM, CDR2 ANQGSEA. CDR3 loop: CSVEIGRLRGTEAFF. In DNA, the CDR3 is TGCAGCGTTGAAATAGGACGCCTCAGAGGCACTGAAGCTTTCTTT.

The chain couples TRBV7-9 to TRBJ2-1; D unresolved. Per the germline V gene, CDR1 is SEHNR and CDR2 is FQNEAQ (reference sequence). Trimming took off 0 bases at V and 0 bases at J, with 15 bases between the two ends. CDR3 length equals 18 residues. The CDR3 loop is CASSLAAFVGISYNEQFF. CDR3 nucleotides: TGTGCCAGCAGCTTAGCCGCCTTTGTGGGGATCTCCTACAATGAGCAGTTCTTC.

Concerning this clone: Additional DNA sequences in this sample encode the identical CDR3. The J gene is TRBJ1-4, the V gene TRBV28; TRBD1 matches at 10 bases. CDR3 length: 16 residues. Germline V gene lookup returns CDR1 MDHEN and CDR2 SYDVKM. V lost 5 bases to trimming and J lost 2 bases; unmatched junction nucleotides: 5. CDR3 DNA sequence: TGTGCCAGCAGTACGGGACAGGGGCTGACTAATGAAAAACTGTTTTTT. Protein: CASSTGQGLTNEKLFF.

The chain is built from TRBV27 and TRBJ2-3; 9 positions agree with TRBD2. V dropped 4 bases and J dropped 6; count of bases not matched to a gene: 14. The CDR3 sequence is 17 residues long. In germline, CDR1 is MNHEY, CDR2 SMNVEV (reference sequence). CDR3 sequence reads: CASSSRPGLAVRDTQYF. CDR3 sequence (DNA): TGTGCCAGCAGTTCGAGACCGGGACTAGCCGTTCGTGATACGCAGTATTTT.

The chain recombines TRBV27 with TRBJ2-7, with TRBD1 matching 7 bases. There are 13 residues in the CDR3. From germline, CDR1 is MNHEY and CDR2 SMNVEV (reference sequence). With 4 bases clipped from V and 6 bases from J, the junction kept 6 bases outside the gene matches. CDR3 in DNA: TGTGCCAGCAGTTCGACAGGGTACGGCGAGCAGTACTTC. Its translation is CASSSTGYGEQYF.

The CDR3 is CASKRKGLAGEKETQYF. CDR3 coding DNA: TGTGCCAGCAAACGCAAGGGACTAGCGGGAGAGAAAGAGACCCAGTACTTC. The chain has TRBV2 and TRBJ2-5, with 14 nucleotides matching TRBD2. CDR3 length: 17 residues. The germline CDR1 and CDR2 sequences are SNHLY and FYNNEI. With 7 bases clipped from V and 3 bases from J, the junction kept 10 bases outside the gene matches. The full variable domain, completed using reference TRBV2 and TRBJ2-5, is EPEVTQTPSHQVTQMGQEVILRCVPISNHLYFYWYRQILGQKVEFLVSFYNNEISEKSEIFDDQFSVERPDGSNFTLKIRSTKLEDSAMYFCASKRKGLAGEKETQYFGPGTRLLVL.

The V and J genes are TRBV7-9 and TRBJ1-3; a possible D gene is TRBD1 (6 bases). V was pared by 2 bases and J by 1 base, with 12 bases between. This CDR3 is built from 16 residues. The germline CDR1 and CDR2 sequences are SEHNR and FQNEAQ (reference sequence). The CDR3 reads CASSLPGDGSGNTIYF. CDR3 DNA sequence: TGTGCCAGCAGCTTACCAGGGGATGGTTCTGGAAACACCATATATTTT.

This chain connects TRBV28 to TRBJ1-5, with D unresolved. Germline CDR1 reads MDHEN; CDR2 reads SYDVKM. Trimming left V 3 bases short and J 2 bases short, with 8 bases between. The CDR3 is 14 amino acids. CDR3 in DNA: TGTGCCAGCAGTTTGTCCCTCCGCAATCAGCCCCAGCATTTT. This codes for CASSLSLRNQPQHF.

The chain has TRBV27 and TRBJ1-5; 9 nucleotides match TRBD1. The CDR3 length is 16 residues. With V trimmed by 5 bases and J by 3 bases, 8 bases remained unmatched. Germline V CDR1 and CDR2: MNHEY, SMNVEV (reference sequence). The CDR3 here is CASSPTGGAYNQPQHF. The CDR3 nucleotides are TGTGCCAGCAGTCCAACAGGGGGCGCTTACAATCAGCCCCAGCATTTT.

Here the CDR3 reads CASSLGGSLVTDTQYF. The CDR3 DNA reads as TGCGCCAGCAGCTTGGGCGGCAGCTTAGTCACAGATACGCAGTATTTT. V gene TRBV5-1 combines with J gene TRBJ2-3, with D uncertain. This CDR3 spans 16 amino acids. V lost 0 bases and J lost 2, with 13 bases in between. From germline, CDR1 is SGHRS and CDR2 YFSETQ.

The gene calls are TRBV7-2 and TRBJ2-5, with 7 nucleotides matching TRBD1. The germline V gene encodes CDR1 SGHTA and CDR2 FQGNSA. The CDR3 runs to 15 residues. V was pared by 1 base and J by 2 bases, with 4 bases of the junction left unmatched. The CDR3 DNA is TGTGCCAGCAGCTTAGGACAGGGAATTCAAGAGACCCAGTACTTC. Translating gives CASSLGQGIQETQYF. The full variable domain, rest sourced from reference TRBV7-2 and TRBJ2-5, is GAGVSQSPSNKVTEKGKDVELRCDPISGHTALYWYRQSLGQGLEFLIYFQGNSAPDKSGLPSDRFSAERTGGSVSTLTIQRTQQEDSAVYLCASSLGQGIQETQYFGPGTRLLVL.

CDR3 protein: CASSRGQIRYGNTIYF. CDR3 nucleotides: TGTGCCAGCAGCCGCGGACAGATTAGATATGGAAACACCATATATTTT. This sequence joins TRBV7-6 and TRBJ1-3; D is perhaps TRBD1 (6 bases). The CDR3 consists of 16 residues. The germline gives CDR1 SGHVS, CDR2 FNYEAQ. Trimming removed 5 bases at V and 3 bases at J, with 17 bases between.

The chain uses TRBV27 and TRBJ2-1, with 13 positions matching TRBD2. The junction had 7 bases not matched to a gene; V was cut back by 4 bases and J by 7 bases. The CDR3 length is 16 residues. CDR1 and CDR2 (germline): MNHEY, SMNVEV (reference sequence). The CDR3 sequence is CASSSWTSGSKNEQFF. CDR3 DNA: TGTGCCAGCAGTTCATGGACTAGCGGGAGCAAGAATGAGCAGTTCTTC.

Notes on this clone: This sample also contains other DNA sequences that code for the same CDR3. This rearrangement joins TRBV6-5 to TRBJ2-7, with D perhaps TRBD1 (6 bases). V was trimmed by 0 bases and J by 4 bases, leaving 7 bases between them. The germline CDR1 and CDR2 sequences are MNHEY and SVGAGI. The CDR3 has 13 amino acids. The chain's CDR3 is CASSYSRGYEQYF. DNA for the CDR3: TGTGCCAGCAGTTACTCGAGGGGGTACGAGCAGTACTTC.

In DNA, the CDR3 is TGTGCCAGCAGTTTATCTCCTCGGGACACCTACTACAATGAGCAGTTCTTC. This sequence encodes CASSLSPRDTYYNEQFF. The chain couples TRBV27 to TRBJ2-1; tentative D call: TRBD1 (6 bases). Per the germline V gene, CDR1 is MNHEY and CDR2 is SMNVEV (reference sequence). The CDR3 totals 17 residues. V was shortened by 0 bases and J by 3 bases, with 15 bases between the two germline ends.

CDR3 DNA: TGTGCCAGTAGTACACCGGGAAATGCTGAAGCTTTCTTT. It is translated as CASSTPGNAEAFF. The V and J genes are TRBV19 and TRBJ1-1, with no clear D. The V end lost 4 bases, the J end lost 6 bases, and 12 bases lay between the germline ends. This CDR3 has 13 amino acids. Germline CDR1 LNHDA, CDR2 SQIVND (reference sequence). Full variable domain (rest looked up from reference TRBV19 and TRBJ1-1): DGGITQSPKYLFRKEGQNVTLSCEQNLNHDAMYWYRQDPGQGLRLIYYSQIVNDFQKGDIAEGYSVSREKKESFPLTVTSAQKNPTAFYLCASSTPGNAEAFFGQGTRLTVV.

The V call is TRBV28, the J call TRBJ1-6, with a possible D match to TRBD1 (5 bases). The CDR3 loop spans 14 amino acids. From germline, CDR1 is MDHEN and CDR2 SYDVKM. Between the trimmed V and J ends, which lost 4 bases and 5 bases, there was a span of 9 bases. CDR3 sequence reads: CASSWKGNNSPLHF. For the CDR3, the DNA is TGTGCCAGCAGTTGGAAGGGGAATAATTCACCCCTCCACTTT.

This clone was picked up one time. The rearrangement links TRBV27 to TRBJ2-1; D is unresolved. The germline V gene has CDR1 MNHEY and CDR2 SMNVEV (reference sequence). The CDR3 loop spans 15 amino acids. V was pared by 2 bases and J by 2 bases, with 10 bases between. CDR3 in DNA: TGTGCCAGCAGTTTAGCACAGCTCCCCTACAATGAGCAGTTCTTC. It codes for CASSLAQLPYNEQFF.